The clone carrying this T cell receptor (beta chain) has a count of ten or more. Its antigen is not known. 5'RACE primed from the constant segment yielded TCR alpha and TCR beta cDNA libraries bearing sample barcodes and UMIs. TCRdb ran MiXCR on the 5' RACE reads and lists one entry per CDR3 protein. The sample lists fewer than 200,000 distinct CDR3 sequences, 18% occurring once. The data were obtained in a study of T-cell memory formation after mild COVID-19. The CDR3 covers 15 residues. The germline V gene has CDR1 MRHNA and CDR2 SNTAGT. J gave up 0 bases and V 6 bases, and 3 bases lay outside the gene matches. Study-wide results and caveats: The finding that pre-infection memory included some responding clones suggested that cross-reactive memory joined. Mostly located in CM and EM were contracting CD4+ clones, with contracting CD8+ clones located in EMRA.

The chain employs TRBV6-4 and TRBJ2-1, with 9 bases fitting TRBD1. Sequencing was carried out using PBMCs or a T cell subset sorted from them (not recorded which). This receptor was obtained from a man between 18 and 35 years old who had mild COVID-19 (a few samples of this study predate the infection). Cell type and time point are not known. CDR3 bases: TGTGCCAGCAGCCTGACAGGGGGCTCCTACAATGAGCAGTTCTTC. Amino acid sequence: CASSLTGGSYNEQFF.